This T cell receptor (beta chain) was retrieved from a study of Graves' ophthalmopathy and Graves' hyperthyroidism. Study-level points and caveats: Classification of ophthalmopathy versus stable hyperthyroidism by a 13-signature model yielded around 91% sensitivity and roughly 80% specificity. Its predictions of ophthalmopathy progression gave the model 55% to 71% sensitivity and approximately 72% specificity.

Exclusion covered patients with other autoimmune diseases or uncontrolled infections (as well as pregnancy or lactation). An approximately 10 ml volume of fresh peripheral blood provided the PBMCs. Remarks on this clonotype: Its antigen is unknown.

RNA transcripts were the template, and TCR beta CDR3 regions were amplified from them. Second-round multiplex PCR came after a first-round RT-PCR that employed HTBI primers. TCRdb re-analysed the multiplex PCR reads in MiXCR, keeping a single row per CDR3 protein. This repertoire shows about 380,000 distinct CDR3 sequences, 15% found once; its top ten account for around 6.6%. The clonotype comes from a woman between 18 and 29 years old with stable Graves' hyperthyroidism. The specimen sequenced was peripheral blood.

In nucleotides, the CDR3 is TGTGCCACCAGTGATAGGGACAGCCCTGAAAAAGAGACCCAGTACTTC. Amino acid sequence: CATSDRDSPEKETQYF. The J gene is TRBJ2-5, the V gene TRBV24-1, with 7 bases fitting TRBD1. CDR1 and CDR2 from the germline V gene are KGHDR and SFDVKD. The CDR3 is 16 amino acids. Trimming cost V 3 bases and J 3 bases; bases outside gene matches: 9.